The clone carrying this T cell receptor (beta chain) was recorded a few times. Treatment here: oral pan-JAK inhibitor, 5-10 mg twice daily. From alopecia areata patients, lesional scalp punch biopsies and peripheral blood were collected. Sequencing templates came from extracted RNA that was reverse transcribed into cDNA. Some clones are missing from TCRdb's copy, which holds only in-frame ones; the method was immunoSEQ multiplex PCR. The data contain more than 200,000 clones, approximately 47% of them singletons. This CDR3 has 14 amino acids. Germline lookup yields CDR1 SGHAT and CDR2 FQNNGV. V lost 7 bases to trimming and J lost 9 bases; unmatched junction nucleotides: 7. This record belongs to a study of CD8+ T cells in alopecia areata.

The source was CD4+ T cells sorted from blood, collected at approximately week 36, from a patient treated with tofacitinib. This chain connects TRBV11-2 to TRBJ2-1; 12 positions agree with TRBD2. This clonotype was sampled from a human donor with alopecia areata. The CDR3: CASTPGTSGREQFF. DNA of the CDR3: TGTGCCAGCACCCCAGGGACTAGCGGGCGTGAGCAGTTCTTC.